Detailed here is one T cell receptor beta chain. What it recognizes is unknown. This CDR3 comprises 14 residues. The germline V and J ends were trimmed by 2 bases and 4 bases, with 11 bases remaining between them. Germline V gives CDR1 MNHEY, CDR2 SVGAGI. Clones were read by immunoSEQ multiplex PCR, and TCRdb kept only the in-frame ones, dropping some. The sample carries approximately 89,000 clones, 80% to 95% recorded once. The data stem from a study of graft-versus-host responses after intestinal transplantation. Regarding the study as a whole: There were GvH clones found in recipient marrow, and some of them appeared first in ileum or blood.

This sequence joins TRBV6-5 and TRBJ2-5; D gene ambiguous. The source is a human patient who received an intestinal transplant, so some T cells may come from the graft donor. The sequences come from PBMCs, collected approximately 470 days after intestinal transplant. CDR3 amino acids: CASSYMYGAETQYF. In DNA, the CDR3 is TGTGCCAGCAGTTACATGTATGGCGCAGAGACCCAGTACTTC.